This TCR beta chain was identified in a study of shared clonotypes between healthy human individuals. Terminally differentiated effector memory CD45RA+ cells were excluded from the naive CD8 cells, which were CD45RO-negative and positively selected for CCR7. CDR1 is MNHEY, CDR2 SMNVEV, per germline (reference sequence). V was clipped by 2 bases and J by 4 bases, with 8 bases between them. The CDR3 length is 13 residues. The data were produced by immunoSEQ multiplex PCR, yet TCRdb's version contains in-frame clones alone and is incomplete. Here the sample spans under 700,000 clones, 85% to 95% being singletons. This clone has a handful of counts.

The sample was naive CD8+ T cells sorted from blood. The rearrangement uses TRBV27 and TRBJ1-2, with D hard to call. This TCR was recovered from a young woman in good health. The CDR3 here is CASSLGPSYGYTF. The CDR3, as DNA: TGTGCCAGCAGTTTAGGGCCGAGCTATGGCTACACCTTC.